This entry concerns a single T cell receptor beta chain. Authors' methods: By means of reference gene primer amplification, nucleated cell counts were estimated. The protocol was immunoSEQ multiplex PCR, while the TCRdb copy is restricted to in-frame clones and leaves out a portion. Clone size and the V and J calls come from that table; the DNA yielded D and trimming. The repertoire holds approximately 170,000 clones, with around four fifths as singletons. This sample was included in a study of blood T cell repertoires in COVID-19. Trimming took 6 bases from V and 4 from J, leaving 9 bases between them. Germline V gene lookup returns CDR1 SQVTM and CDR2 ANQGSEA. The CDR3 loop spans 11 amino acids.

Sequenced input: peripheral blood. The clonotype was recovered from a woman in her 70s who had recovered from COVID-19. The chain employs TRBV29-1 and TRBJ1-1; D perhaps matches TRBD1 (5 bases). CDR3: CSVRVITEAFF. CDR3 nucleotides: TGCAGCGTCAGGGTCATCACTGAAGCTTTCTTT.